This TCR beta chain stems from a study of cytomegalovirus exposure and HLA in healthy donors. Looked up from germline, CDR1 is SGHRS and CDR2 is YFSETQ. The CDR3 length is 15 residues. The trim removed 0 bases at V and 1 base at J, leaving 1 base unmatched. The method was immunoSEQ multiplex PCR; TCRdb's version includes in-frame clones alone and lacks a portion of them. Of 99,000 or so clones in the sample, 70% to 90% were seen once. This clonotype was obtained from a woman under 30 in good health and CMV-seropositive. Material for sequencing was PBMCs. The chain employs TRBV5-1 and TRBJ1-5, with TRBD1 matching over 7 bases. The CDR3 sequence is CASSLEGQSNQPQHF. CDR3 nucleotide sequence: TGCGCCAGCAGCTTGGAGGGACAGAGCAATCAGCCCCAGCATTTT.